The TCR beta chain described here comes from a study of T-cell memory formation after mild COVID-19. Across the whole study: Clusters were largely donor specific.

CDR1 is SGHRS, CDR2 YFSETQ, per germline. The CDR3 length is 15 residues. V lost 7 bases, J lost 3 bases, and 12 bases stayed unmatched. Whole-study results and caveats: CD4+ clones that contracted lay mainly in CM and EM; CD8+ ones lay in EMRA. Clones contracting across day 15 to 85 had a balanced CD4/CD8 profile; later expanding clones leaned CD4+.

This clonotype was recorded a few times. Antigen specificity is unknown. A 5'RACE reaction primed in the constant segment made cDNA libraries of TCR alpha and TCR beta, and these carried sample barcodes and UMIs. MiXCR was run by TCRdb on the 5' RACE reads, yielding one entry per CDR3 protein. The table records 200,000 to 250,000 distinct CDR3 sequences, roughly 10% of them present only once. V usage is TRBV5-1 and J usage is TRBJ2-7; TRBD2 agrees at 8 bases. Source material: PBMCs or a T cell subset sorted from them (not recorded which). This TCR came from a man between 18 and 35 years old who had mild COVID-19 (a few samples of this study predate the infection). Cell type and time point are not known. As DNA, the CDR3 is TGCGCCAGCCGACTAGGTACTAGCGGTGTCTACGAGCAGTACTTC. Translating gives CASRLGTSGVYEQYF.